The clone carrying this T cell receptor (beta chain) was detected once. These data are taken from a study of T cell responses to AZD1222 COVID-19 vaccine. Looking at the study overall: Pooling covered second doses at about 4 or about 12 weeks.

Profiled with immunoSEQ multiplex PCR; TCRdb holds only in-frame clones, not every one. The sample contains more than 85,000 clones, around 87% of which appear only once. Germline CDR1 is SGHRS and CDR2 is YFSETQ. The CDR3 spans 15 residues. V was pared by 4 bases and J by 6 bases, with 11 bases of the junction left unmatched. The genes are TRBV5-1 and TRBJ2-7; 9 bases are a match to TRBD1. The source of this sequence is an adult in good health. Sequences were derived from peripheral blood, sampled on day 0 of AZD1222 vaccination. The CDR3 DNA is TGCGCCAGCAGCCCCTCACCGGGACAGGGAAGCGAGCAGTACTTC. This translates into CASSPSPGQGSEQYF.